The 27 T cell receptor beta chains reported below all come from one sample, sequenced in a study of blood T cell repertoires in COVID-19 (dated by TCRdb to 2020 to 2022). Library preparation was by the immunoSEQ multiplex PCR assay. TCRdb took over this immuneACCESS table, retaining in-frame rearrangements with V and J assigned. Such tables are incomplete; in checked studies, under half of the missing clones stem from an unresolved V gene, and the remainder is unexplained. The sample table holds about 160,000 clones, of which roughly 90% were seen once. Together, the top ten hold roughly 19% of the sample. Sequences were obtained from peripheral blood. These receptors were taken from a man between 60 and 70 years old with active or convalescent COVID-19.

V is TRBV9 and J is TRBJ1-3, with unresolved D. CDR1 and CDR2 (germline): SGDLS, YYNGEE. V was trimmed by 0 bases and J by 0 bases, leaving 10 bases between them. This CDR3 comprises 16 residues. CDR3 in DNA: TGTGCCAGCAGCGTAGGTCTCAGAAGCTCTGGAAACACCATATATTTT. This codes for CASSVGLRSSGNTIYF.

The genes are TRBV3-1 (or the pseudogene TRBV3-2) and TRBJ2-3; tentative D call: TRBD2 (5 bases). This CDR3 has 15 residues. V gave up 6 bases and J gave up 0 bases, with 13 bases separating them. The V gene's germline CDR1 is LGHDT and CDR2 YNNKEL (reference sequence). The CDR3 bases are TGTGCCAGCAGTACTTGGAGCGGTAGCACAGATACGCAGTATTTT. It translates to CASSTWSGSTDTQYF.

CDR3 in amino acids: CASSERTTGDTQYF. CDR3 sequence (DNA): TGTGCCAGCAGTGAACGAACCACGGGAGATACGCAGTATTTT. V is TRBV6-1 and J is TRBJ2-3; D not certain. V gave up 2 bases and J gave up 5 bases, with 11 bases separating them. CDR1 and CDR2 from the germline V gene are MNHNS and SASEGT. The CDR3 is made up of 14 amino acids.

This clone was observed once. The rearrangement uses TRBV19 and TRBJ1-2, with D unclear. This CDR3 region has 13 residues. CDR1 LNHDA and CDR2 SQIVND come from the germline V gene (reference sequence). V was trimmed by 3 bases and J by 8 bases, leaving 13 bases between them. This CDR3 reads CASSIDVLSGYTF. Written as DNA, the CDR3 is TGTGCCAGTAGTATCGACGTTCTTAGCGGCTACACCTTC.

The chain is built from TRBV7-9 and TRBJ2-1, with unresolved D. CDR1 is SEHNR, CDR2 FQNEAQ, per germline (reference sequence). This CDR3 contains 15 residues. Deletions cut 5 bases from V and 4 bases from J, with 15 bases between. CDR3 sequence (DNA): TGTGCCAGCAGCCTCGGCCGACTGCTGTACAATGAGCAGTTCTTC. Its protein product is CASSLGRLLYNEQFF.

This clone was counted between two and nine times. V gene TRBV4-2 combines with J gene TRBJ1-2, with a tentative D call TRBD1 (6 bases). CDR3 length: 18 residues. CDR1 is LGHNA and CDR2 is YNFKEQ in the germline V gene. Trimming pared 0 bases from V and 5 bases from J, leaving 22 bases between. CDR3: CASSQDGTLNRGLYGYTF. The DNA of the CDR3 is TGTGCCAGCAGCCAAGACGGGACACTTAACAGAGGCCTTTATGGCTACACCTTC.

This chain joins TRBV7-9 and TRBJ1-3; D is unresolved. The V gene's germline CDR1 is SEHNR and CDR2 FQNEAQ (reference sequence). Deletions cut 4 bases from V and 3 bases from J, with 10 bases between. The CDR3 spans 14 residues. The DNA of the CDR3 is TGTGCCAGCAGCTCGCCGCGGTATGGAAACACCATATATTTT. As protein: CASSSPRYGNTIYF.

The rearrangement links TRBV10-3 to TRBJ2-3, with a possible D match to TRBD2 (6 bases). The CDR3 runs to 17 residues. In germline, CDR1 is ENHRY, CDR2 SYGVKD. Trimming pared 0 bases from V and 0 bases from J, leaving 13 bases between. CDR3 bases: TGTGCCATCAGTGAGTCGGGTAGCGGCTTTAGCACAGATACGCAGTATTTT. This gives the protein CAISESGSGFSTDTQYF.

This chain joins TRBV19 and TRBJ1-4; D not resolved. V was pared by 3 bases and J by 0 bases, with 17 bases between. Germline V lookup: CDR1 LNHDA, CDR2 SQIVND (reference sequence). The CDR3 contains 18 residues. CDR3 in amino acids: CASSMMKMIAATNEKLFF. In DNA, the CDR3 is TGTGCCAGTAGTATGATGAAAATGATTGCGGCAACTAATGAAAAACTGTTTTTT. The full variable domain, completed using reference TRBV19 and TRBJ1-4, is DGGITQSPKYLFRKEGQNVTLSCEQNLNHDAMYWYRQDPGQGLRLIYYSQIVNDFQKGDIAEGYSVSREKKESFPLTVTSAQKNPTAFYLCASSMMKMIAATNEKLFFGSGTQLSVL.

The chain has TRBV6-4 and TRBJ1-2; a possible D gene is TRBD1 (6 bases). This CDR3 contains 16 residues. V was trimmed by 6 bases and J by 0 bases, leaving 17 bases between them. The germline CDR1 and CDR2 sequences are MRHNA and SNTAGT. For the CDR3, the DNA is TGTGCCAGCAGATCACAGGGCTCGGGTCCTAACTATGGCTACACCTTC. Translated: CASRSQGSGPNYGYTF.

The chain combines TRBV6-5 with TRBJ2-1; the D gene is possibly TRBD2 (6 bases). Trimming removed 2 bases at V and 4 bases at J, with 12 bases between. This CDR3 contains 15 residues. Per germline, CDR1 MNHEY and CDR2 SVGAGI. CDR3 nucleotides: TGTGCCAGCAGTTACGGGACCAGCGGGTACAATGAGCAGTTCTTC. It is translated as CASSYGTSGYNEQFF.

This chain connects TRBV2 to TRBJ1-2, with 8 bases fitting TRBD1. Trimming removed 4 bases from V and 3 bases from J; junction bases left unmatched: 10. This CDR3 spans 16 amino acids. From germline, CDR1 is SNHLY and CDR2 FYNNEI. The CDR3 spells CASSVPDRAEDYGYTF. DNA of the CDR3: TGTGCCAGCAGTGTCCCGGACAGGGCAGAGGACTATGGCTACACCTTC.

This clone showed up just once. The DNA for the CDR3 is TGTGCCACCAGTACAGGTACCGGGGAGCTGTTTTTT. Its translation: CATSTGTGELFF. The rearrangement uses TRBV24-1 and TRBJ2-2; D may be TRBD1 (5 bases). The V end lost 6 bases, the J end lost 5 bases, and 6 bases lay between the germline ends. This CDR3 has 12 amino acids. Germline loops: CDR1 KGHDR, CDR2 SFDVKD.

The chain employs TRBV3-1 (or the pseudogene TRBV3-2) and TRBJ2-7, with D unclear. Per germline, CDR1 LGHDT and CDR2 YNNKEL (reference sequence). The CDR3 covers 11 residues. V was cut by 5 bases and J by 3 bases, with 5 bases left in between. Written as DNA, the CDR3 is TGTGCCAGCAGCTCAGGCTACGAGCAGTACTTC. Translated, it gives CASSSGYEQYF.

This clone appeared a few times. Here the CDR3 DNA reads TGTGCCAGCAGCCTAAGGGGGCCTGGAAACACCATATATTTT. This translates into CASSLRGPGNTIYF. This chain links TRBV11-3 with TRBJ1-3; 7 bases line up with TRBD1. CDR3 size: 14 residues. Trimming cost V 5 bases and J 2 bases; bases outside gene matches: 3. CDR1 SGHNT and CDR2 YENEEA come from the germline V gene.

This chain joins TRBV10-2 and TRBJ1-2; 7 bases are shared with TRBD1. Germline loops: CDR1 WSHSY, CDR2 SAAADI. The junction had 7 bases not matched to a gene; V was cut back by 6 bases and J by 6 bases. This CDR3 region has 13 residues. CDR3 sequence (DNA): TGCGCCAGCAGCAGACAGGGACAAAATGGCTACACCTTC. Protein: CASSRQGQNGYTF.

The table lists this clone with a count of one. This chain joins TRBV27 and TRBJ2-7; tentatively, D is TRBD1 (5 bases). Germline loops: CDR1 MNHEY, CDR2 SMNVEV (reference sequence). V lost 2 bases and J 5 bases, leaving 13 bases between the germline ends. This CDR3 region has 14 residues. The CDR3 is CASSLVNRFHEQYF. The CDR3 DNA reads as TGTGCCAGCAGTTTAGTGAACAGGTTCCACGAGCAGTACTTC.

The V gene is TRBV20-1, the J gene TRBJ1-6; maybe TRBD1 (5 bases). This CDR3 spans 14 amino acids. V gave up 3 bases and J gave up 5 bases, with 11 bases separating them. Per the germline V gene, CDR1 is DFQATT and CDR2 is SNEGSKA (reference sequence). CDR3 in DNA: TGCAGTGCTAGTAACAGGCAGCATAATTCACCCCTCCACTTT. This sequence encodes CSASNRQHNSPLHF.

The genes are TRBV27 and TRBJ1-2; 10 positions agree with TRBD1. V shed 4 bases and J 3 bases; nucleotides not matched to a gene: 5. This CDR3 contains 15 residues. The germline CDR1 and CDR2 sequences are MNHEY and SMNVEV (reference sequence). The chain's CDR3 is CASSSPDRGDYGYTF. Written as DNA, the CDR3 is TGTGCCAGCAGTTCCCCGGACAGGGGGGACTATGGCTACACCTTC.

The gene calls are TRBV28 and TRBJ1-1; D might be TRBD1 (5 bases). Germline lookup yields CDR1 MDHEN and CDR2 SYDVKM. V was clipped by 5 bases and J by 3 bases, with 10 bases between them. CDR3 length: 13 residues. The CDR3 DNA sequence: TGTGCCAGCAGTCCGGGGGGTTACACTGAAGCTTTCTTT. Its protein is CASSPGGYTEAFF. Full variable domain (outside the CDR3, taken from reference TRBV28 and TRBJ1-1): DVKVTQSSRYLVKRTGEKVFLECVQDMDHENMFWYRQDPGLGLRLIYFSYDVKMKEKGDIPEGYSVSREKKERFSLILESASTNQTSMYLCASSPGGYTEAFFGQGTRLTVV.

This clone was seen only once. The genes are TRBV9 and TRBJ2-1; 8 nucleotides align to TRBD2. Germline CDR1 is SGDLS and CDR2 is YYNGEE. CDR3 length: 15 residues. The ends lost 4 bases at V and 3 bases at J; junction bases unmatched: 6. CDR3 protein: CASSTSGLVYNEQFF. CDR3 DNA sequence: TGTGCCAGCAGCACTAGCGGCCTTGTCTACAATGAGCAGTTCTTC. Filled out from reference TRBV9 and TRBJ2-1, the complete variable domain reads DSGVTQTPKHLITATGQRVTLRCSPRSGDLSVYWYQQSLDQGLQFLIQYYNGEERAKGNILERFSAQQFPDLHSELNLSSLELGDSALYFCASSTSGLVYNEQFFGPGTRLTVL.

The rearrangement links TRBV24-1 to TRBJ2-1, with D maybe TRBD2 (6 bases). Per the germline V gene, CDR1 is KGHDR and CDR2 is SFDVKD. This CDR3 has 13 residues. V was clipped by 7 bases and J by 0 bases, with 6 bases between them. The CDR3 region is CATSGSSYNEQFF. In DNA form, the CDR3 reads TGTGCCACCAGCGGGAGCTCCTACAATGAGCAGTTCTTC.

V usage is TRBV30 and J usage is TRBJ1-2; D is perhaps TRBD1 (5 bases). The ends were cut back, 2 bases at V and 1 base at J, with 8 bases in the middle. Germline V lookup: CDR1 GTSNPN, CDR2 SVGIG (reference sequence). The CDR3 spans 13 residues. CDR3 nucleotides: TGTGCCTGGAGTCTTCAGGGTAACTATGGCTACACCTTC. Protein: CAWSLQGNYGYTF.

The chain joins TRBV6-5 to TRBJ2-5; TRBD2 matches at 8 bases. Germline V lookup: CDR1 MNHEY, CDR2 SVGAGI. V gave up 6 bases and J gave up 3 bases; unmatched junction bases: 6. The length of the CDR3 is 14 residues. As DNA, the CDR3 is TGTGCCAGCAGACTCACGGGGGGGGAAGAGACCCAGTACTTC. Its translation: CASRLTGGEETQYF.

This clone was recorded once. The V call is TRBV7-2, the J call TRBJ1-2, with a weak D call TRBD1 (6 bases). V was trimmed by 3 bases and J by 5 bases, leaving 10 bases between them. The CDR3 is 13 residues long. Germline CDR1 reads SGHTA; CDR2 reads FQGNSA. CDR3 loop: CASSFRGGYGYTF. CDR3 sequence (DNA): TGTGCCAGCAGCTTCAGGGGTGGATATGGCTACACCTTC.

The chain couples TRBV18 to TRBJ1-2; the D is unclear. This CDR3 comprises 16 residues. Trimming took 3 bases from V and 5 from J, leaving 19 bases between them. Germline loops: CDR1 KGHSH, CDR2 LQKENI. The CDR3 loop is CASSPAQETGMYGYTF. Here the CDR3 DNA reads TGTGCCAGCTCACCGGCGCAGGAGACGGGAATGTATGGCTACACCTTC.

The chain recombines TRBV5-1 with TRBJ2-5; no clear D. Trimming removed 4 bases at V and 5 bases at J, with 9 bases between. Germline assignment: CDR1 SGHRS and CDR2 YFSETQ. The length of the CDR3 is 12 residues. The CDR3 DNA reads TGCGCCAGCAGCACACAAAAGGAGACCCAGTACTTC. Protein sequence: CASSTQKETQYF.